These T cell receptor beta chains were read from a single sample in a study of T cell responses to AZD1222 COVID-19 vaccine. Profiling relied on immunoSEQ multiplex PCR, and the TCRdb table lists in-frame clones only, not all of them. Counted here are about 34,000 clones, 70% to 80% occurring once; the ten biggest clones make up roughly 4.9%. Material: peripheral blood, obtained 28 days after the second AZD1222 dose. These receptors all stem from an adult who received the AZD1222 COVID-19 vaccine. Each CDR3 is given without its conserved first and last residue.

CDR3 protein: ATSAWGQGRGETQY
J gene: TRBJ2-5
V gene: TRBV24-1

CDR3 protein: ASSLETRASEQF
J gene: TRBJ2-1
V gene: TRBV7-2

CDR3 protein: ASSERQGSSPLH
J gene: TRBJ1-6
V gene: TRBV2

CDR3 protein: ASSSVENRGRNGYT
J gene: TRBJ1-2
V gene: TRBV6-5

CDR3 protein: ASTRQNTGELF
J gene: TRBJ2-2
V gene: TRBV3-1/TRBV3-2

CDR3 protein: ASSLQGLAGHKGPDTQY
J gene: TRBJ2-3
V gene: TRBV7-2